This T cell receptor beta chain was found in a study of CD8 T cells in ankylosing spondylitis. The study, taken as a whole, reports: Seemingly distinctive of ankylosing spondylitis blood was a TCR beta motif formed by eight highly homologous variants.

V lost 5 bases to trimming and J lost 9 bases, with 11 bases between them. This CDR3 is 12 amino acids long. In germline, CDR1 is LGHNT, CDR2 FRNRAP. A note on this clonotype: What it recognizes is unknown.

TCRdb redid the calling of the 5' RACE reads with MiXCR, one entry per CDR3 protein. The sample contains a few hundred thousand distinct CDR3 sequences, more than 15% of which appear only once. The rearrangement uses TRBV12-5 and TRBJ2-1, with unresolved D. This clonotype originated in a male donor with ankylosing spondylitis. The sequencing input was blood, either unsorted or a sorted T cell fraction (not recorded which). CDR3 sequence reads: CASGPEVGEQFF. The CDR3 DNA follows: TGTGCTAGTGGTCCAGAGGTGGGTGAGCAGTTCTTC. The full variable domain, in which reference TRBV12-5 and TRBJ2-1 provide the parts outside the CDR3, is DARVTQTPRHKVTEMGQEVTMRCQPILGHNTVFWYRQTMMQGLELLAYFRNRAPLDDSGMPKDRFSAEMPDATLATLKIQPSEPRDSAVYFCASGPEVGEQFFGPGTRLTVL.